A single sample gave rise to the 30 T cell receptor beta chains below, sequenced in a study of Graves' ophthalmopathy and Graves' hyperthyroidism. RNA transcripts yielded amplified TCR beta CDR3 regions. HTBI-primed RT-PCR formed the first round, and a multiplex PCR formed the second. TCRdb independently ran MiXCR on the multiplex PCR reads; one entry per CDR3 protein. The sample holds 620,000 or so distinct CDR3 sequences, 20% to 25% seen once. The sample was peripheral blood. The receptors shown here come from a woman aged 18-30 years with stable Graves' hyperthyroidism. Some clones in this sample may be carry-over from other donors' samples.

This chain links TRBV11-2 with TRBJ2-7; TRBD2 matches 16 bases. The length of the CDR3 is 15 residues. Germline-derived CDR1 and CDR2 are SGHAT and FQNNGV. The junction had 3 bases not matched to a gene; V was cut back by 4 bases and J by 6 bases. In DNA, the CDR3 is TGTGCCAGCAGCTCGGGACTAGCGGGAGGGAGCGAGCAGTACTTC. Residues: CASSSGLAGGSEQYF.

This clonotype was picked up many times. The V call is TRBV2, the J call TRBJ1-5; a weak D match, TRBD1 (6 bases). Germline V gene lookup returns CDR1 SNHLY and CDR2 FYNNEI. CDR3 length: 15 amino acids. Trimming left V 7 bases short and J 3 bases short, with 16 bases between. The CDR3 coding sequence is TGTGCCAGCAAGAACAGGGAGGTGAACAATCAGCCCCAGCATTTT. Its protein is CASKNREVNNQPQHF. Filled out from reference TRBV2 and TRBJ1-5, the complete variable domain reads EPEVTQTPSHQVTQMGQEVILRCVPISNHLYFYWYRQILGQKVEFLVSFYNNEISEKSEIFDDQFSVERPDGSNFTLKIRSTKLEDSAMYFCASKNREVNNQPQHFGDGTRLSIL.

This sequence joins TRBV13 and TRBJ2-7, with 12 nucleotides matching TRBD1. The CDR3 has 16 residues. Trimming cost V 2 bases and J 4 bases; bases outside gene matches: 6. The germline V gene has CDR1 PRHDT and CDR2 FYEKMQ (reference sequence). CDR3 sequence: CASSLWGQGAGYEQYF. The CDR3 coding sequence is TGTGCCAGCAGCTTATGGGGACAGGGGGCTGGGTACGAGCAGTACTTC.

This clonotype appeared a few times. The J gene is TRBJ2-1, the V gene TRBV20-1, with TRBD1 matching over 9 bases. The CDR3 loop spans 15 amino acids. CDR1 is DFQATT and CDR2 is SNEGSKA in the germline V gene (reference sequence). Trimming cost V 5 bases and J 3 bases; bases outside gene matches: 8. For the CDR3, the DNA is TGCAGTGCTCGATCCCGGGACAGGGACTACAATGAGCAGTTCTTC. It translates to CSARSRDRDYNEQFF.

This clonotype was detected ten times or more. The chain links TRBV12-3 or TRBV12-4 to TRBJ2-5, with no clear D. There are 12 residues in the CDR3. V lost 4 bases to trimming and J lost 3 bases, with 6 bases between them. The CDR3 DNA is TGTGCCAGCAGTTCAGTGGAAGAGACCCAGTACTTC. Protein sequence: CASSSVEETQYF.

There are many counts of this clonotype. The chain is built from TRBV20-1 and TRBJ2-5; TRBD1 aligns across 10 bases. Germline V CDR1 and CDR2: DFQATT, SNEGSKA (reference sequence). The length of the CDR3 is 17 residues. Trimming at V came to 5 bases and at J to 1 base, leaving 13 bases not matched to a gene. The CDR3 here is CSAQIPGQGKVQETQYF. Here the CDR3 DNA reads TGCAGTGCTCAAATACCGGGACAGGGGAAGGTCCAAGAGACCCAGTACTTC.

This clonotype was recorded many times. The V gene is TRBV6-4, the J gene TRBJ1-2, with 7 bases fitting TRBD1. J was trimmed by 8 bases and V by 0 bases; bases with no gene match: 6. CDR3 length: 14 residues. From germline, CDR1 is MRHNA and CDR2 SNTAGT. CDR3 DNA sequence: TGTGCCAGCAGTGACTCGTACAGGGGTCGAGGCTACACCTTC. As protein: CASSDSYRGRGYTF.

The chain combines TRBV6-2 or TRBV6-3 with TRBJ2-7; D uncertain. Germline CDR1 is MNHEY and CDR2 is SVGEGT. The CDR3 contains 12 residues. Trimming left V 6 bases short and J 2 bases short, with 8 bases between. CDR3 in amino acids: CASRPATYEQYF. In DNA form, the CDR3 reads TGTGCCAGCAGACCGGCCACCTACGAGCAGTACTTC.

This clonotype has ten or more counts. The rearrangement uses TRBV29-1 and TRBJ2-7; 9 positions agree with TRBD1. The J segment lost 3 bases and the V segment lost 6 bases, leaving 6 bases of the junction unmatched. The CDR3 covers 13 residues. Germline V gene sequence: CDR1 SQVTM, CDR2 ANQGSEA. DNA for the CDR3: TGCAGCGTGCGGGGACAGGGCGGCTACGAGCAGTACTTC. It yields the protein CSVRGQGGYEQYF.

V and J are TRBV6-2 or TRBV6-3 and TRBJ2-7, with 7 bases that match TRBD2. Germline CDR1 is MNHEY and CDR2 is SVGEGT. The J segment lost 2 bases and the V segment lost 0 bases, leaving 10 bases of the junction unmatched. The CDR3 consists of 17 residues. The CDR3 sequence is CASSYSLAGGVTYEQYF. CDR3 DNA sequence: TGTGCCAGCAGTTACTCGTTAGCGGGTGGCGTTACCTACGAGCAGTACTTC.

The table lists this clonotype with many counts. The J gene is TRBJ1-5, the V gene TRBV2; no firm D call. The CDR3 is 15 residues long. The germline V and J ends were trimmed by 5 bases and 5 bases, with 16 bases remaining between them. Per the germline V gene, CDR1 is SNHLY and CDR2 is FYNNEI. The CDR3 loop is CASSKDTTTDQPQHF. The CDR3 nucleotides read TGTGCCAGCAGTAAAGACACGACAACCGATCAGCCCCAGCATTTT.

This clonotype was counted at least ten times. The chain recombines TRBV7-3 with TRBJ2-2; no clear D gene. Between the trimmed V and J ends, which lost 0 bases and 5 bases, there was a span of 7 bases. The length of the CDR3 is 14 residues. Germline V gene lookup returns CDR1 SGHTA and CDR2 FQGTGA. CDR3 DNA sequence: TGTGCCAGCAGCTTAACCCCGCGTACCGGGGAGCTGTTTTTT. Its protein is CASSLTPRTGELFF.

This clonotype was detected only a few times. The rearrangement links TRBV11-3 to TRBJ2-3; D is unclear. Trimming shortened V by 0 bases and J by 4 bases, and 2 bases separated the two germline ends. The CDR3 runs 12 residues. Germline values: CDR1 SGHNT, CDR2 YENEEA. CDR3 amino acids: CASSLDADTQYF. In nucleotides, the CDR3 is TGTGCCAGCAGCTTAGACGCAGATACGCAGTATTTT.

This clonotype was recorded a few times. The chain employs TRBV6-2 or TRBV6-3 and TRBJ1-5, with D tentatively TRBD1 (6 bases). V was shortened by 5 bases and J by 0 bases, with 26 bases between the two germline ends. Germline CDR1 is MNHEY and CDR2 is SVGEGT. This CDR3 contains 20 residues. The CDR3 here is CASSPRGGPNPVYSNQPQHF. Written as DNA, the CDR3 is TGTGCCAGCAGTCCCCGGGGGGGGCCAAATCCGGTGTATAGCAATCAGCCCCAGCATTTT.

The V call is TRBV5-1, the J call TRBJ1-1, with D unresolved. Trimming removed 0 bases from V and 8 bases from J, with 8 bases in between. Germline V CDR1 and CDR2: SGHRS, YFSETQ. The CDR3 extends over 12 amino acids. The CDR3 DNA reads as TGCGCCAGCAGCTTGGGTCCCCGAGAAGCTTTCTTT. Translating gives CASSLGPREAFF.

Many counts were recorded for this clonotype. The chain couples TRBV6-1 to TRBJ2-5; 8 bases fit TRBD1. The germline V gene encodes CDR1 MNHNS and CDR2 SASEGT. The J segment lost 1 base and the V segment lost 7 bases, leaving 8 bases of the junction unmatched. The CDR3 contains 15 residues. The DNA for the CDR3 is TGTGCCAGCACGGATCAGGGGGCCCTCCAAGAGACCCAGTACTTC. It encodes CASTDQGALQETQYF.

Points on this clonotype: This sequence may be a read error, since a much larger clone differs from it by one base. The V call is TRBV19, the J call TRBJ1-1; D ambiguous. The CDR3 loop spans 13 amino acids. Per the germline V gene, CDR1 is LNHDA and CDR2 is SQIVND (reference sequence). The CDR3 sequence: CASSLESATEAFF. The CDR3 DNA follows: TGTGCCAGTAGTCTAGAGAGCGCCACTGAAGCTTTCTTT.

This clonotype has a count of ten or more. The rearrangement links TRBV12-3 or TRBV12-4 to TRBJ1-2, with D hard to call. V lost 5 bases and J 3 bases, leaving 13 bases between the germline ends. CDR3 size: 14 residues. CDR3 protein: CASSLGSYDYGYTF. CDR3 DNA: TGTGCCAGCAGTCTAGGGAGCTATGACTATGGCTACACCTTC.

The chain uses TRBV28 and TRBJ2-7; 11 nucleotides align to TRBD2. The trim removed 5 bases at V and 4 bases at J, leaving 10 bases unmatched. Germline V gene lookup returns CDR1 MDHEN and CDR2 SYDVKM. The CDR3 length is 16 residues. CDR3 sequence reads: CASSQRLAGNIYEQYF. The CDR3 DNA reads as TGTGCCAGCAGTCAACGACTAGCGGGAAATATATACGAGCAGTACTTC.

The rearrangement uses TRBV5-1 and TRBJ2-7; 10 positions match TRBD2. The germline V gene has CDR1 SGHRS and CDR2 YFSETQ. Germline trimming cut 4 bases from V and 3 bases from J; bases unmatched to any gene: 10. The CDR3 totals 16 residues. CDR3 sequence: CASSPTFTSGVYEQYF. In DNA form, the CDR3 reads TGCGCCAGCAGCCCCACCTTCACTAGCGGGGTCTACGAGCAGTACTTC.

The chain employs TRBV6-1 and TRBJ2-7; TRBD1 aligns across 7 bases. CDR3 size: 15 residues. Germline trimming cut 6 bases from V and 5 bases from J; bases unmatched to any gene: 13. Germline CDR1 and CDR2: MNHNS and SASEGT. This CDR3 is CASSAFGTAAHEQYF. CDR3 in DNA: TGTGCCAGCAGCGCATTTGGGACAGCGGCGCACGAGCAGTACTTC.

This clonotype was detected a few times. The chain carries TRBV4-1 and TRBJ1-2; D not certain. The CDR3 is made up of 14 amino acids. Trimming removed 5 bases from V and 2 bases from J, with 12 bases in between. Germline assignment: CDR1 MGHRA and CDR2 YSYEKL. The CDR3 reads CASSFPGRNYGYTF. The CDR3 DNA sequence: TGCGCCAGCAGCTTCCCCGGGCGGAACTATGGCTACACCTTC.

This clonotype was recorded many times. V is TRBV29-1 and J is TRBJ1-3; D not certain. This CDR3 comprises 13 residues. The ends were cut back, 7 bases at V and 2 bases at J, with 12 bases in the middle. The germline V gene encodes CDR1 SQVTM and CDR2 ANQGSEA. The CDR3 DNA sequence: TGCAGCGCCCAAGTCGGTGCTGGAAACACCATATATTTT. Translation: CSAQVGAGNTIYF.

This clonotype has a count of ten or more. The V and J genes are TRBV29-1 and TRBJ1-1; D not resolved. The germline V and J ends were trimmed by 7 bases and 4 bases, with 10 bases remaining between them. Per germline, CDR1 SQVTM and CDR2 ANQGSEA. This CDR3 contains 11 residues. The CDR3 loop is CSAVPVTEAFF. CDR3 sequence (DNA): TGCAGCGCCGTCCCGGTCACTGAAGCTTTCTTT.

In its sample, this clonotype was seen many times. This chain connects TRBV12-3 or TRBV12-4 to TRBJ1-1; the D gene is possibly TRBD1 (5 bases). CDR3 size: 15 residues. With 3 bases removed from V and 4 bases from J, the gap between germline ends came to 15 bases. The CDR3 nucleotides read TGTGCCAGCAGTTTTGGGGGGAGCGGAAGCACTGAAGCTTTCTTT. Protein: CASSFGGSGSTEAFF.

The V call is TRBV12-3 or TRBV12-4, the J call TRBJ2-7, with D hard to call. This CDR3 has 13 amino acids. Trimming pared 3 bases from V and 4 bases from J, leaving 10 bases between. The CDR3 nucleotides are TGTGCCAGCAGTTTCGGTCGCCTTTACGAGCAGTACTTC. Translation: CASSFGRLYEQYF.

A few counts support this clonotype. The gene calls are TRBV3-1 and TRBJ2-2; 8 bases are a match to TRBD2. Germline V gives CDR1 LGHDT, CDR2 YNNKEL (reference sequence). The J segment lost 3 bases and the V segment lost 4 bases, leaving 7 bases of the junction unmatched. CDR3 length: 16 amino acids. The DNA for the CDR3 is TGTGCCAGCAGCCCCCTCGCGGGAGGATACACCGGGGAGCTGTTTTTT. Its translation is CASSPLAGGYTGELFF.

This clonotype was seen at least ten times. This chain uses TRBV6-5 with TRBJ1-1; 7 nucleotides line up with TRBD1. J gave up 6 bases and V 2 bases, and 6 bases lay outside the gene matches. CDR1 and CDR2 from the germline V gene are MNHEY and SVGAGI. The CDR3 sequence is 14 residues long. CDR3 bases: TGTGCCAGCAGTTACGACAGGGCTGGCGCTGAAGCTTTCTTT. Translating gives CASSYDRAGAEAFF.

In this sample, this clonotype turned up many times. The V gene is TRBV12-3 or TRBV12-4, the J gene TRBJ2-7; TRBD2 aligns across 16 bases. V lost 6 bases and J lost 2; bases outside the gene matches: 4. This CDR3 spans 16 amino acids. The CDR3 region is CASRLGTSGRAYEQYF. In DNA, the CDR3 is TGTGCCAGCAGACTCGGGACTAGCGGGAGGGCCTACGAGCAGTACTTC.

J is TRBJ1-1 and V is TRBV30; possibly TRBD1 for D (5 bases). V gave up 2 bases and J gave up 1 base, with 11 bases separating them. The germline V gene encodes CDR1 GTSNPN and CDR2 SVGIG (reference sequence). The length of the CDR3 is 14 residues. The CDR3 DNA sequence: TGTGCCTGGAGTAGGGGACTCGCGAACACTGAAGCTTTCTTT. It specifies CAWSRGLANTEAFF.